This T cell receptor (beta chain) came from a study of T cell responses to AZD1222 COVID-19 vaccine. The table came from immunoSEQ multiplex PCR; TCRdb's copy has only in-frame clones and leaves some out. This sample carries about 140,000 clones, about nine tenths of them seen once, and the ten largest clones take about 1.9%. Sequencing was performed on peripheral blood, taken 28 days after the second AZD1222 dose. The TCR was taken from an adult who received the AZD1222 COVID-19 vaccine.

CDR3 bases: TGTGCCAGCAGAACAACAGGGGAAGGGGCCCAGTACTTC. Residues: CASRTTGEGAQYF. This sequence joins TRBV6-5 and TRBJ2-5, with 7 positions matching TRBD1. Germline values: CDR1 MNHEY, CDR2 SVGAGI. The V and J ends lost 6 bases and 9 bases, in that order; junction bases with no gene match: 10. CDR3 length: 13 residues.